This is a list of T cell receptor beta chains from one sample in a study of blood T cell repertoires in COVID-19. Method: immunoSEQ multiplex PCR; TCRdb's copy keeps in-frame clones and lacks some. The sample shows roughly 230,000 clones, approximately 86% of them seen only once. Sequencing input: peripheral blood. These receptors all come from a woman in her sixties or seventies with active or convalescent COVID-19. CDR3s include the opening cysteine and the closing phenylalanine or tryptophan. D genes are given only for firm matches. Expanded clones are given a class, and other clones once, few, many or no size at all.

few | TRBJ1-1 | TRBV18 | - | CASSPDDWRAFF | TGTGCCAGCTCACCTGACGACTGGCGGGCTTTCTTT
- | TRBJ2-7 | TRBV29-1 | - | CSVVTPGRGQYF | TGCAGCGTTGTCACTCCCGGGCGGGGGCAGTACTTC
- | TRBJ2-7 | TRBV2 | TRBD2 | CASRLLAGGSSYEQYF | TGTGCCAGCAGGCTACTAGCGGGAGGATCCTCCTACGAGCAGTACTTC
- | TRBJ1-2 | TRBV18 | - | CASSPSMGGDYGYTF | TGTGCCAGCTCACCATCGATGGGAGGGGACTATGGCTACACCTTC
- | TRBJ1-1 | TRBV18 | - | CASSPLTGGGTEAFF | TGTGCCAGCTCACCACTTACCGGGGGGGGCACTGAAGCTTTCTTT
- | TRBJ2-3 | TRBV29-1 | TRBD2 | CSVWTSGGTDTQYF | TGCAGCGTGTGGACTAGCGGGGGCACAGATACGCAGTATTTT
- | TRBJ2-5 | TRBV5-1 | - | CASSSQETQYF | TGCGCCAGCAGCTCGCAAGAGACCCAGTACTTC
- | TRBJ2-5 | TRBV5-1 | TRBD2 | CASSPRGGGETQYF | TGCGCCAGCAGCCCGCGGGGGGGCGGCGAGACCCAGTACTTC
- | TRBJ1-1 | TRBV28 | - | CASTPAGRYTEAFF | TGTGCCAGCACCCCGGCGGGGCGGTACACTGAAGCTTTCTTT
- | TRBJ2-3 | TRBV28 | TRBD2 | CASSTGTILLDTQYF | TGTGCCAGCAGTACCGGGACTATCCTATTAGATACGCAGTATTTT
- | TRBJ2-5 | TRBV5-5 | TRBD1 | CASSSRDRRGETQYF | TGTGCCAGCAGCTCTAGGGACAGGAGGGGAGAGACCCAGTACTTC
- | TRBJ2-3 | TRBV10-2 | TRBD1 | CASRLDRDPSTDTQYF | TGCGCCAGCAGATTGGACAGGGATCCTAGCACAGATACGCAGTATTTT
- | TRBJ2-6 | TRBV7-2 | - | CASSLALSGANVLTF | TGTGCCAGCAGCTTAGCCCTCTCTGGGGCCAACGTCCTGACTTTC
- | TRBJ1-3 | TRBV7-8 | - | CASSLGTSGNTIYF | TGTGCCAGCAGCTTAGGGACAAGCGGAAACACCATATATTTT
- | TRBJ1-2 | TRBV7-9 | TRBD1 | CASSSRRGWLPTGYGYTF | TGTGCCAGCAGCAGCCGCAGGGGGTGGCTACCCACAGGCTATGGCTACACCTTC
- | TRBJ1-6 | TRBV3-1/TRBV3-2 | TRBD1 | CASSSRDRVNSPLHF | TGTGCCAGCAGCTCCCGGGACAGGGTAAATTCACCCCTCCACTTT
- | TRBJ1-5 | TRBV4-1 | TRBD1 | CASSRDRGRQPQHF | TGCGCCAGCAGCCGAGACAGGGGGCGGCAGCCCCAGCATTTT
once | TRBJ1-1 | TRBV27 | TRBD1 | CASSLRQGSEAFF | TGTGCCAGCAGTTTAAGACAGGGCTCTGAAGCTTTCTTT
- | TRBJ2-2 | TRBV28 | TRBD1 | CAIDGTGGAGELFF | TGTGCCATCGACGGGACAGGAGGGGCCGGGGAGCTGTTTTTT
- | TRBJ2-7 | TRBV18 | - | CASSLSGWSSYEQYF | TGTGCCAGCTCACTTAGCGGATGGAGCTCCTACGAGCAGTACTTC
- | TRBJ2-3 | TRBV27 | TRBD2 | CASSFGTSGYSDTQYF | TGTGCCAGCAGTTTTGGGACTAGCGGGTACTCAGATACGCAGTATTTT
once | TRBJ2-3 | TRBV24-1 | - | CATSDFGRESTDTQYF | TGTGCCACCAGTGATTTTGGGCGGGAAAGCACAGATACGCAGTATTTT
- | TRBJ2-7 | TRBV7-4 | - | CASSLAQGPYEQYF | TGTGCCAGCAGCTTAGCGCAGGGTCCCTACGAGCAGTACTTC
- | TRBJ2-1 | TRBV7-9 | TRBD2 | CASSPTSGDYNEQFF | TGTGCCAGCAGTCCAACGAGCGGGGACTACAATGAGCAGTTCTTC
- | TRBJ2-7 | TRBV28 | TRBD2 | CASSLKLAGDVRYEQYF | TGTGCCAGCAGTTTAAAACTAGCGGGAGATGTCAGGTACGAGCAGTACTTC
- | TRBJ2-1 | TRBV25-1 | - | CASKSTGGHEQFF | TGTGCCAGCAAGTCAACCGGGGGTCATGAGCAGTTCTTC
- | TRBJ1-1 | TRBV7-2 | - | CASRTTFGIAFF | TGTGCCAGCAGAACCACATTTGGCATAGCTTTCTTT
- | TRBJ2-3 | TRBV19 | TRBD2 | CASLPGGAARDTQYF | TGTGCCAGCCTCCCCGGGGGGGCAGCAAGAGATACGCAGTATTTT
- | TRBJ1-5 | TRBV19 | - | CASSRQGMNQPQHF | TGTGCCAGTAGTAGGCAGGGTATGAATCAGCCCCAGCATTTT
- | TRBJ2-1 | TRBV5-8 | - | CASSPGTQSYNEQFF | TGTGCCAGCAGCCCCGGGACTCAATCCTACAATGAGCAGTTCTTC
- | TRBJ1-2 | TRBV4-2 | - | CASSQGTDYGYTF | TGTGCCAGCAGCCAAGGGACTGACTATGGCTACACCTTC
- | TRBJ1-1 | TRBV18 | - | CASSPRAGNTEAFF | TGTGCCAGCTCACCACGGGCAGGGAACACTGAAGCTTTCTTT
- | TRBJ2-4 | TRBV29-1 | TRBD1 | CSVGTVKNIQYF | TGCAGCGTCGGGACAGTAAAAAACATTCAGTACTTC
- | TRBJ1-2 | TRBV2 | TRBD1 | CATGAQQGYGYTF | TGTGCCACCGGGGCTCAACAGGGGTATGGCTACACCTTC
- | TRBJ2-5 | TRBV3-1/TRBV3-2 | TRBD2 | CASSSRTSGGETQYF | TGTGCCAGCAGCTCCCGGACTAGCGGGGGTGAGACCCAGTACTTC
- | TRBJ1-1 | TRBV28 | TRBD1 | CASSSNRQGHSEAFF | TGTGCCAGCAGTTCAAACCGACAGGGCCACTCTGAAGCTTTCTTT
- | TRBJ2-2 | TRBV5-1 | - | CASSLDRGPNTGELFF | TGCGCCAGCAGCTTGGACCGGGGTCCGAACACCGGGGAGCTGTTTTTT
- | TRBJ2-2 | TRBV27 | TRBD2 | CASSSRLAGGAGGTGELFF | TGTGCCAGCAGTTCACGACTAGCGGGAGGGGCAGGGGGCACCGGGGAGCTGTTTTTT
- | TRBJ2-2 | TRBV5-1 | - | CASSLKVQENTGELFF | TGCGCCAGCAGCTTGAAAGTACAGGAGAACACCGGGGAGCTGTTTTTT
- | TRBJ1-6 | TRBV9 | - | CASSVGEAQSPLHF | TGTGCCAGCAGCGTGGGGGAGGCCCAATCACCCCTCCACTTT